Shown below are 22 T cell receptor beta chains from a single sample sequenced in a study of shared clonotypes between healthy human individuals. Method: immunoSEQ multiplex PCR; TCRdb's copy keeps in-frame clones and lacks some. The sample lists approximately 1,000,000 clones, 75% to 80% occurring once. The sequenced sample consisted of memory CD4+ T cells from PBMCs. Subset defined: CD45RA-negative fraction. These TCRs come from a man younger than 35 in good health. Some clones in this sample may be carry-over from other donors' samples.

J is TRBJ2-1 and V is TRBV9; D is unclear. CDR1 SGDLS and CDR2 YYNGEE come from the germline V gene. The V gene lost 4 bases and the J gene lost 3 bases, with 17 bases spanning the gap. The CDR3 covers 16 residues. CDR3 sequence: CASSPDPSQLYNEQFF. The CDR3 DNA sequence: TGTGCCAGCAGCCCCGACCCAAGCCAACTCTACAATGAGCAGTTCTTC.

The chain is built from TRBV7-3 and TRBJ1-2; D call uncertain. CDR1 and CDR2 (germline): SGHTA, FQGTGA. The CDR3 sequence is 15 residues long. Between the trimmed V and J ends, which lost 2 bases and 8 bases, there was a span of 18 bases. DNA for the CDR3: TGTGCCAGCAGCTTAGGCCCGGACGCGGAGGGCGGCTACACCTTC. It encodes CASSLGPDAEGGYTF.

The J gene is TRBJ2-7, the V gene TRBV28; 10 bases are shared with TRBD2. The CDR3 totals 15 residues. Per germline, CDR1 MDHEN and CDR2 SYDVKM. V lost 6 bases, J lost 6 bases, and 11 bases stayed unmatched. The CDR3 bases are TGTGCCAGCAGCAGAAACCTAGCGGGAGTTCTCGAGCAGTACTTC. Protein sequence: CASSRNLAGVLEQYF.

The CDR3 sequence: CASSQGALNSYEQYF. The CDR3 nucleotides are TGCGCCAGCAGCCAAGGGGCGCTGAACTCCTACGAGCAGTACTTC. V usage is TRBV4-3 and J usage is TRBJ2-7; D is ambiguous. V lost 1 base to trimming and J lost 0 bases, with 10 bases between them. The CDR3 extends over 15 amino acids. Germline CDR1 is LGHNA and CDR2 is YSLEER.

The rearrangement joins TRBV30 to TRBJ2-1; 11 bases map to TRBD2. Germline V gene sequence: CDR1 GTSNPN, CDR2 SVGIG (reference sequence). The CDR3 covers 19 residues. V lost 2 bases to trimming and J lost 2 bases; unmatched junction nucleotides: 14. CDR3: CAWSQSGLAARRTYNEQFF. Here the CDR3 DNA reads TGTGCCTGGAGTCAGTCGGGACTAGCGGCCCGGAGGACCTACAATGAGCAGTTCTTC.

The chain carries TRBV6-1 and TRBJ2-3; D might be TRBD1 or TRBD2, each matching 5 bases. CDR3 length: 15 residues. Germline CDR1 reads MNHNS; CDR2 reads SASEGT. V was shortened by 6 bases and J by 4 bases, with 17 bases between the two germline ends. CDR3 in DNA: TGTGCCAGCAGCCCCCGGGGCCTTCTGGCAGATACGCAGTATTTT. Translated, it gives CASSPRGLLADTQYF.

The chain couples TRBV29-1 to TRBJ2-1; 13 bases map to TRBD2. CDR3 size: 16 residues. From germline, CDR1 is SQVTM and CDR2 ANQGSEA. V was clipped by 4 bases and J by 6 bases; unmatched bases: 9. Written as DNA, the CDR3 is TGCAGCGTTGTCAGCAGAGGACTAGCGGGAGTCAATGAGCAGTTCTTC. Encoded protein: CSVVSRGLAGVNEQFF.

The genes are TRBV4-3 and TRBJ1-2; 9 positions match TRBD1. Germline lookup yields CDR1 LGHNA and CDR2 YSLEER. The CDR3 loop spans 17 amino acids. The ends lost 0 bases at V and 0 bases at J; junction bases unmatched: 5. The CDR3 sequence: CASSQDWGTGTNYGYTF. The CDR3 coding sequence is TGCGCCAGCAGCCAAGATTGGGGGACAGGGACTAACTATGGCTACACCTTC.

Remarks on this clone: The identical CDR3 is also encoded by other nucleotide sequences in the sample. The rearrangement uses TRBV28 and TRBJ1-2; 7 nucleotides align to TRBD1. The trim removed 6 bases at V and 7 bases at J, leaving 8 bases unmatched. The CDR3 has 13 residues. Germline V gene lookup returns CDR1 MDHEN and CDR2 SYDVKM. The CDR3 DNA is TGTGCCAGCAGCCCCCGGCAGGGGGGTGGCTACACCTTC. It specifies CASSPRQGGGYTF.

J is TRBJ2-1 and V is TRBV28; D ambiguous. The V and J ends lost 5 bases and 0 bases respectively, with 8 bases between them. CDR1 is MDHEN and CDR2 is SYDVKM in the germline V gene. This CDR3 has 14 residues. The CDR3 protein is CASSPGHSYNEQFF. The CDR3 nucleotides read TGTGCCAGCAGTCCGGGCCACTCCTACAATGAGCAGTTCTTC.

This clone is a singleton in its sample. This likely came from a read error, as a far larger clone is one base away. V gene TRBV4-1 combines with J gene TRBJ2-7, with D tentatively TRBD2 (5 bases). The CDR3 is 16 residues long. CDR1 and CDR2 (germline): MGHRA, YSYEKL. The V and J ends lost 0 bases and 5 bases respectively, with 17 bases between them. This CDR3 reads CASSQDPGRGWHEQYF. CDR3 DNA sequence: TGCGCCAGCAGCCAAGATCCTGGACGGGGTTGGCACGAGCAGTACTTC.

In nucleotides, the CDR3 is TGCGCCAGCGGTGAGGGATTCGGGGAGCTGTTTTTT. Translated, it gives CASGEGFGELFF. The chain couples TRBV5-1 to TRBJ2-2; D possibly corresponds to TRBD2 (5 bases). The germline V gene has CDR1 SGHRS and CDR2 YFSETQ. V was pared by 7 bases and J by 7 bases, with 11 bases between. The CDR3 contains 12 residues.

The rearrangement links TRBV28 to TRBJ1-4; 8 nucleotides align to TRBD1. Germline V gives CDR1 MDHEN, CDR2 SYDVKM. This CDR3 is built from 15 residues. V shed 4 bases, J shed 7 bases, and the junction held 8 bases outside the gene matches. DNA for the CDR3: TGTGCCAGCAGTTCCCCTGGACAGGGTACTGAAAAACTGTTTTTT. Encoded protein: CASSSPGQGTEKLFF.

The rearrangement links TRBV30 to TRBJ2-1; 11 positions match TRBD2. The V and J ends lost 1 base and 9 bases, in that order; junction bases with no gene match: 2. The CDR3 runs 13 residues. Germline values: CDR1 GTSNPN, CDR2 SVGIG (reference sequence). CDR3 region: CAWSGLAGSEQFF. The DNA for the CDR3 is TGTGCCTGGAGTGGACTAGCGGGAAGTGAGCAGTTCTTC. The full variable domain, completed using reference TRBV30 and TRBJ2-1, is SQTIHQWPATLVQPVGSPLSLECTVEGTSNPNLYWYRQAAGRGLQLLFYSVGIGQISSEVPQNLSASRPQDRQFILSSKKLLLSDSGFYLCAWSGLAGSEQFFGPGTRLTVL.

The chain has TRBV28 and TRBJ2-7, with 7 bases fitting TRBD2. From germline, CDR1 is MDHEN and CDR2 SYDVKM. This CDR3 region has 12 residues. Trimming cost V 7 bases and J 6 bases; bases outside gene matches: 6. CDR3 bases: TGTGCCAGCAACGGGCGGGGGTCCGAGCAGTACTTC. Translating gives CASNGRGSEQYF.

CDR3 sequence reads: CASSQDRAGSYEQYF. DNA of the CDR3: TGCGCCAGCAGCCAAGATCGGGCGGGATCCTACGAGCAGTACTTC. The chain has TRBV4-1 and TRBJ2-7; maybe TRBD2 (6 bases). The germline V and J ends were trimmed by 0 bases and 1 base, with 10 bases remaining between them. The germline V gene has CDR1 MGHRA and CDR2 YSYEKL. The CDR3 is 15 residues long.

This clone was observed many times. The rearrangement links TRBV28 to TRBJ2-2; D might be TRBD1 (6 bases). The V end lost 5 bases, the J end lost 5 bases, and 15 bases lay between the germline ends. Germline-derived CDR1 and CDR2 are MDHEN and SYDVKM. The CDR3 has 15 residues. The CDR3 bases are TGTGCCAGCAGTCAAATCCAAACAGGGACCGGGGAGCTGTTTTTT. The encoded protein is CASSQIQTGTGELFF.

This chain uses TRBV30 with TRBJ2-2; no definite D call. CDR3 length equals 12 residues. Germline CDR1 is GTSNPN and CDR2 is SVGIG (reference sequence). Trimming shortened V by 1 base and J by 4 bases, and 4 bases separated the two germline ends. The CDR3 sequence is CAWSGSTGELFF. In DNA form, the CDR3 reads TGTGCCTGGAGTGGCAGCACCGGGGAGCTGTTTTTT.

J is TRBJ2-5 and V is TRBV2, with D perhaps matching TRBD2 (5 bases). The CDR3 loop spans 12 amino acids. The germline gives CDR1 SNHLY, CDR2 FYNNEI. Trimming removed 11 bases at V and 1 base at J, with 11 bases between. The CDR3 reads CACGLLQETQYF. The CDR3 nucleotides are TGTGCCTGCGGGCTCCTCCAAGAGACCCAGTACTTC.

The V gene is TRBV5-6, the J gene TRBJ2-1; a weak D match, TRBD1 (5 bases). Germline V gene data show CDR1 as SGHDT and CDR2 as YYEEEE. The CDR3 loop spans 15 amino acids. V lost 2 bases, J lost 3 bases, and 12 bases lay in between. This CDR3 reads CASSFPDNFYNEQFF. The CDR3 DNA follows: TGTGCCAGCAGCTTCCCGGACAATTTCTACAATGAGCAGTTCTTC. Drawing the rest from reference TRBV5-6 and TRBJ2-1, the complete variable domain is DAGVTQSPTHLIKTRGQQVTLRCSPKSGHDTVSWYQQALGQGPQFIFQYYEEEERQRGNFPDRFSGHQFPNYSSELNVNALLLGDSALYLCASSFPDNFYNEQFFGPGTRLTVL.

The chain has TRBV5-1 and TRBJ1-1; D gene ambiguous. With 2 bases removed from V and 3 bases from J, the gap between germline ends came to 14 bases. Germline-derived CDR1 and CDR2 are SGHRS and YFSETQ. The CDR3 covers 15 residues. The CDR3 coding sequence is TGCGCCAGCAGCTTCATCCCGGGTAGGGACACTGAAGCTTTCTTT. Protein: CASSFIPGRDTEAFF.

This clone has at least ten counts. This CDR3 reads CASSYHTGLPPEKLFF. DNA for the CDR3: TGTGCCAGCAGTTATCATACAGGACTCCCTCCCGAAAAACTGTTTTTT. The V call is TRBV6-6, the J call TRBJ1-4, with D possibly being TRBD1 (5 bases). V was shortened by 3 bases and J by 8 bases, with 19 bases between the two germline ends. Germline CDR1 is MNHNY and CDR2 is SVGAGI (reference sequence). The CDR3 totals 16 residues.